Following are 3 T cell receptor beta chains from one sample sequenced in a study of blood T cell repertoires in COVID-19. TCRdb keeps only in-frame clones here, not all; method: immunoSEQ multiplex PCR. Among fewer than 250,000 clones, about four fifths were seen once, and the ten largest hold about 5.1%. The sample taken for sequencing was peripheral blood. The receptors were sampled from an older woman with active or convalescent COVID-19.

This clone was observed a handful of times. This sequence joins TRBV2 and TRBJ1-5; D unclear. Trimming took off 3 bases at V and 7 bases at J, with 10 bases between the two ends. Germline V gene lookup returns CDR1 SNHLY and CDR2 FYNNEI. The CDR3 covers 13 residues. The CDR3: CASSDGGGQPQHF. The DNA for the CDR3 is TGTGCCAGCAGTGACGGAGGTGGCCAGCCCCAGCATTTT.

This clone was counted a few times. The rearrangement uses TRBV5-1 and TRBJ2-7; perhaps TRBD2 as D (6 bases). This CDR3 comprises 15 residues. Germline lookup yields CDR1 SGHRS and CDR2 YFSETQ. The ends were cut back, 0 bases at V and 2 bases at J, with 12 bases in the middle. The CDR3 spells CASSLEAGQAYEQYF. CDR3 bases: TGCGCCAGCAGCTTGGAGGCGGGGCAGGCCTACGAGCAGTACTTC. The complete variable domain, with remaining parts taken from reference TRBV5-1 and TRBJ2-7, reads KAGVTQTPRYLIKTRGQQVTLSCSPISGHRSVSWYQQTPGQGLQFLFEYFSETQRNKGNFPGRFSGRQFSNSRSEMNVSTLELGDSALYLCASSLEAGQAYEQYFGPGTRLTVT.

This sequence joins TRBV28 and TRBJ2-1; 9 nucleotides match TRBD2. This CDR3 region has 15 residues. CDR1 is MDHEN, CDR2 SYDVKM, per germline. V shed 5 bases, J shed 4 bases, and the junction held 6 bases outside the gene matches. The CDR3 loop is CASSPWTSEYNEQFF. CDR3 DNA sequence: TGTGCCAGCAGTCCCTGGACTAGCGAGTACAATGAGCAGTTCTTC.